This T cell receptor (beta chain) was identified during a study of shared clonotypes between healthy human individuals. The protocol was immunoSEQ multiplex PCR, while the TCRdb copy is restricted to in-frame clones and leaves out a portion. Here the sample spans roughly 1,100,000 clones, about three quarters being singletons. Trimming removed 2 bases from V and 7 bases from J, with 9 bases in between. Germline loops: CDR1 WNHNN, CDR2 SYGVQD (reference sequence). The CDR3 runs 12 residues. This clone has just one count. The sequencing sample was made of memory CD4+ T cells sorted from blood. The subset denotes: CD45RA-negative fraction. The sequence was collected from a man between 18 and 35 years old in good health. This chain connects TRBV10-1 to TRBJ2-7; D gene unclear. The chain's CDR3 is CASSEGSVEQYF. CDR3 nucleotide sequence: TGCGCCAGCAGTGAGGGGTCGGTGGAGCAGTACTTC.